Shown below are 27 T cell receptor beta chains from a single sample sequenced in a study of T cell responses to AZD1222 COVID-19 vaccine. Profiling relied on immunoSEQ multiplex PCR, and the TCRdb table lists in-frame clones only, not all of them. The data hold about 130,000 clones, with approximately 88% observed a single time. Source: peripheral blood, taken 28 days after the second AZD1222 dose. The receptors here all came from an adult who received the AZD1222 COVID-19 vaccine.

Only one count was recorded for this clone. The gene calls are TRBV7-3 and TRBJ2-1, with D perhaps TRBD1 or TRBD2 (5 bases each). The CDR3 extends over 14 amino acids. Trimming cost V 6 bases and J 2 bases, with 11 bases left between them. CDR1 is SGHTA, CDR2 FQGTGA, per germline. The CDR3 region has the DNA TGTGCCAGCAGTTCGAGGGGAGCCTACAATGAGCAGTTCTTC. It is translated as CASSSRGAYNEQFF.

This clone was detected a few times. The CDR3 nucleotides are TGCGCCAGCAGACCCGACTTGATGAACACTGAAGCTTTCTTT. Its translation: CASRPDLMNTEAFF. The chain joins TRBV5-1 to TRBJ1-1; the D is unclear. CDR1 and CDR2 from the germline V gene are SGHRS and YFSETQ. The CDR3 has 14 amino acids. Trimming removed 5 bases at V and 0 bases at J, with 11 bases between.

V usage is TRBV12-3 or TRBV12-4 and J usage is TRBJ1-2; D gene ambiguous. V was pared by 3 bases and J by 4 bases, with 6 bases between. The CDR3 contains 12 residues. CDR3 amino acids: CASSFGFYGYTF. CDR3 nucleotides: TGTGCCAGCAGTTTCGGGTTCTATGGCTACACCTTC.

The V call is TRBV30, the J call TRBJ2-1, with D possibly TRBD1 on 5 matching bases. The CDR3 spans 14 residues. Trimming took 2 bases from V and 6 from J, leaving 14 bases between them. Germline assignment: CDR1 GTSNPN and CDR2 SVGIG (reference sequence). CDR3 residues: CAWSLERRGNEQFF. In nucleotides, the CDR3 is TGTGCCTGGAGTCTAGAGCGAAGGGGCAATGAGCAGTTCTTC. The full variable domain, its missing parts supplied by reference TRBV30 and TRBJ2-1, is SQTIHQWPATLVQPVGSPLSLECTVEGTSNPNLYWYRQAAGRGLQLLFYSVGIGQISSEVPQNLSASRPQDRQFILSSKKLLLSDSGFYLCAWSLERRGNEQFFGPGTRLTVL.

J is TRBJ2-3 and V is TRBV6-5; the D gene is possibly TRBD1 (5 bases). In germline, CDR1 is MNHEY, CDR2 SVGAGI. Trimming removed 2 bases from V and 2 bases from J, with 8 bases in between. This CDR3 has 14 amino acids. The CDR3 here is CASSYATVTDTQYF. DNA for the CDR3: TGTGCCAGCAGTTACGCGACAGTCACAGATACGCAGTATTTT.

CDR3 in amino acids: CASSLEVGNTEAFF. DNA of the CDR3: TGTGCCAGCAGTTTGGAGGTAGGGAACACTGAAGCTTTCTTT. J is TRBJ1-1 and V is TRBV6-2 or TRBV6-3; no definite D call. CDR3 length: 14 amino acids. V shed 4 bases and J shed 1 base, with 10 bases lying between them. Germline loops: CDR1 MNHEY, CDR2 SVGEGT.

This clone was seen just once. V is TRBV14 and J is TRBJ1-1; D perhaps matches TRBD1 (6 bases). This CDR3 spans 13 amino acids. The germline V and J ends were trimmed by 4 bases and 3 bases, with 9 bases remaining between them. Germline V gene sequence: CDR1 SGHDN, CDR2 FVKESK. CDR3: CASSLQGDTEAFF. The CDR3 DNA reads TGTGCCAGCAGCCTACAGGGAGACACTGAAGCTTTCTTT.

CDR3 loop: CASSLARSVWGSFNEKLFF. CDR3 nucleotide sequence: TGTGCCAGCAGCTTAGCGCGATCGGTGTGGGGCAGCTTTAATGAAAAACTGTTTTTT. The rearrangement links TRBV7-9 to TRBJ1-4; possible D gene TRBD1, 5 bases. Trimming took 0 bases from V and 4 from J, leaving 21 bases between them. The CDR3 is made up of 19 amino acids. Germline lookup yields CDR1 SEHNR and CDR2 FQNEAQ (reference sequence). Using reference TRBV7-9 and TRBJ1-4 for the parts outside the CDR3, the full variable domain is DTGVSQNPRHKITKRGQNVTFRCDPISEHNRLYWYRQTLGQGPEFLTYFQNEAQLEKSRLLSDRFSAERPKGSFSTLEIQRTEQGDSAMYLCASSLARSVWGSFNEKLFFGSGTQLSVL.

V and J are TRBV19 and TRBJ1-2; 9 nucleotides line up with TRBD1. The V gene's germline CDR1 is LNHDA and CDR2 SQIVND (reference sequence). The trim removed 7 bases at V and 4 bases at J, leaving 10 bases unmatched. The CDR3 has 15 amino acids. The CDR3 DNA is TGTGCCAGTACCTCGCGACAGGGGGTAGTCTATGGCTACACCTTC. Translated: CASTSRQGVVYGYTF.

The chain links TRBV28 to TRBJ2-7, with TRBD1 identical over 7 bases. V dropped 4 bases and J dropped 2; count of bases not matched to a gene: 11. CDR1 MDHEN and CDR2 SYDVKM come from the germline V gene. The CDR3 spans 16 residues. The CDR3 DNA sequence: TGTGCCAGCAGTTCTCCGACAGGGTTTGATACCTACGAGCAGTACTTC. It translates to CASSSPTGFDTYEQYF.

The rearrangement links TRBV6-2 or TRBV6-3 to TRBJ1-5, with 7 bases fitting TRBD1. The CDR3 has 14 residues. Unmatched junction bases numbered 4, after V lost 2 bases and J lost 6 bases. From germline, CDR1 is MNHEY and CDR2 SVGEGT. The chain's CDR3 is CASSYQGGRQPQHF. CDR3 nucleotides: TGTGCCAGCAGTTACCAGGGGGGACGTCAGCCCCAGCATTTT.

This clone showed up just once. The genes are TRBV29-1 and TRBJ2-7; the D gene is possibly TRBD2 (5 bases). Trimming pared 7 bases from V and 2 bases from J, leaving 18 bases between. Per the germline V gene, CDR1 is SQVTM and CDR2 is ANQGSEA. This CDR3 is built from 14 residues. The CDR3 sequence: CSAALEVRTYEQYF. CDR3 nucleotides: TGCAGCGCTGCCTTGGAGGTCCGGACCTACGAGCAGTACTTC.

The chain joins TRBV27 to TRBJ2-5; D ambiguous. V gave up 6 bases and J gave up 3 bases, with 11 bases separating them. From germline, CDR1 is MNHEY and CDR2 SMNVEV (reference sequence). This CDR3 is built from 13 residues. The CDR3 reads CASRSGPEETQYF. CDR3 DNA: TGTGCCAGCAGATCTGGACCCGAAGAGACCCAGTACTTC.

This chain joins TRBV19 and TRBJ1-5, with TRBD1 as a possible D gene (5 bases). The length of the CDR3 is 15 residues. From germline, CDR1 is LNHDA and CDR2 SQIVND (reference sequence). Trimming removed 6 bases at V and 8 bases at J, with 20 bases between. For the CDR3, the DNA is TGTGCCAGTAGAGACCAACCGGGACTTAATGAGCCCCAGCATTTT. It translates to CASRDQPGLNEPQHF.

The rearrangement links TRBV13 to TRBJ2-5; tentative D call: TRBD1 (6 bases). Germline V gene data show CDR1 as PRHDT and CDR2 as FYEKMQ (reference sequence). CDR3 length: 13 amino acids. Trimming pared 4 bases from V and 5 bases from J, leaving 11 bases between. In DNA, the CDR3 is TGTGCCAGCAGCTCATGGGGGCGGGAGACCCAGTACTTC. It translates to CASSSWGRETQYF.

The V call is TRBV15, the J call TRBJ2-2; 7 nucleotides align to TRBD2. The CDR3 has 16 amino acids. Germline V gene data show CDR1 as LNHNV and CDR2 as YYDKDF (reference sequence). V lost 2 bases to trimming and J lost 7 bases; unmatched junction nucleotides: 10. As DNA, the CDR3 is TGTGCCACCAGCAGATACCTTGGGACTACCGGCGGGGAGCTGTTTTTT. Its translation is CATSRYLGTTGGELFF.

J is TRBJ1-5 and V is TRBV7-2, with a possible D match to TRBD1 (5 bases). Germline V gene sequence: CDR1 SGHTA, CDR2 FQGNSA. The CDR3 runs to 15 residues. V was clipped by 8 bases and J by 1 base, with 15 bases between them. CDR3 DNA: TGTGCCAGCCACCCAGGAGGGGCGAGCAATCAGCCCCAGCATTTT. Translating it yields CASHPGGASNQPQHF.

Written as DNA, the CDR3 is TGTGCCAGCAGGATGACAGGGGTTAATGAAAAACTGTTTTTT. The encoded protein is CASRMTGVNEKLFF. The rearrangement uses TRBV6-5 and TRBJ1-4, with TRBD1 matching over 8 bases. Germline V lookup: CDR1 MNHEY, CDR2 SVGAGI. The CDR3 spans 14 residues. V lost 6 bases, J lost 4 bases, and 4 bases stayed unmatched.

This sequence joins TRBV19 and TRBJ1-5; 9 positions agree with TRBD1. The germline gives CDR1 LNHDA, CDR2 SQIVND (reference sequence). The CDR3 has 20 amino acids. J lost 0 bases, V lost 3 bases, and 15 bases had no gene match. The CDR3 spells CASSMRTGEGVFYSNQPQHF. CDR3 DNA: TGTGCCAGTAGTATGAGGACAGGGGAGGGTGTATTTTATAGCAATCAGCCCCAGCATTTT.

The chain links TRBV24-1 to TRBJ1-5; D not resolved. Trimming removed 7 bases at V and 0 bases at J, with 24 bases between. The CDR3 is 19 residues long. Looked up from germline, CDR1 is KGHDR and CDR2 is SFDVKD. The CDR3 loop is CATSVFPGKEVYSNQPQHF. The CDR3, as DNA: TGTGCCACCAGCGTGTTCCCGGGGAAGGAGGTTTATAGCAATCAGCCCCAGCATTTT.

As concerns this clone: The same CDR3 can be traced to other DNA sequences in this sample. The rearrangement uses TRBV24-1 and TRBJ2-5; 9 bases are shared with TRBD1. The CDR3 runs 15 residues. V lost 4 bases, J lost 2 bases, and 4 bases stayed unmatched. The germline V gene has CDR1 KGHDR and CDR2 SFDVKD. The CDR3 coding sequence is TGTGCCACCAGTGACCCGGGACAGGGTCAAGAGACCCAGTACTTC. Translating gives CATSDPGQGQETQYF.

DNA for the CDR3: TGCGCCAGCAGCCTCGACTCGGGACTAGCGAAAAACATTCAGTACTTC. Encoded protein: CASSLDSGLAKNIQYF. This chain links TRBV5-1 with TRBJ2-4, with 10 bases matching TRBD2. The V gene end was trimmed by 4 bases and the J gene end by 4 bases; junction bases not matched to a gene: 8. Per germline, CDR1 SGHRS and CDR2 YFSETQ. The CDR3 length is 16 residues.

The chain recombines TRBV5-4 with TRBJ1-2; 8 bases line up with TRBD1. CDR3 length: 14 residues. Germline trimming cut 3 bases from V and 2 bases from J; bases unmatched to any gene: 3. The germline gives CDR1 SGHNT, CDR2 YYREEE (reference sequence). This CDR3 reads CASSSDRANYGYTF. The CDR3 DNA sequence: TGTGCCAGCAGCTCGGACAGGGCGAACTATGGCTACACCTTC.

Here the CDR3 reads CASSPRQEQPQHF. CDR3 in DNA: TGTGCCAGCAGCCCGAGACAGGAACAGCCCCAGCATTTT. The V gene is TRBV3-1 (or the pseudogene TRBV3-2), the J gene TRBJ1-5, with D possibly TRBD1 on 6 matching bases. The CDR3 loop spans 13 amino acids. Between the trimmed V and J ends, which lost 4 bases and 7 bases, there was a span of 11 bases. Germline V gene sequence: CDR1 LGHDT, CDR2 YNNKEL (reference sequence).

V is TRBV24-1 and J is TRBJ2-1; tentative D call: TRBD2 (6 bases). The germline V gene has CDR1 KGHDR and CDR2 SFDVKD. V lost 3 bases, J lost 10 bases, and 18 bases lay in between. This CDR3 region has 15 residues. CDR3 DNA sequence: TGTGCCACCAGTGATCCGGGGGTTCCGCCGGAGGAGCAGTTCTTC. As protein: CATSDPGVPPEEQFF.

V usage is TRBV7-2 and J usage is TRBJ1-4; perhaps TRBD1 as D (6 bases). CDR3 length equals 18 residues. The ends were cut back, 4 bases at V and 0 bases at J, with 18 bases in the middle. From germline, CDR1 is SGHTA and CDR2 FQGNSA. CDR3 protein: CASSSPRGTVATNEKLFF. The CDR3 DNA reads TGTGCCAGCAGCTCCCCCAGGGGAACAGTTGCAACTAATGAAAAACTGTTTTTT.

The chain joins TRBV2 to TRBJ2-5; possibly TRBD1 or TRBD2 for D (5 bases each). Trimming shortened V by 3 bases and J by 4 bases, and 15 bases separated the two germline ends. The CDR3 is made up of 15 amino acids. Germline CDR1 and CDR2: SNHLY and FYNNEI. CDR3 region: CASSDGDVWGETQYF. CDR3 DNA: TGTGCCAGCAGTGACGGGGACGTGTGGGGAGAGACCCAGTACTTC.